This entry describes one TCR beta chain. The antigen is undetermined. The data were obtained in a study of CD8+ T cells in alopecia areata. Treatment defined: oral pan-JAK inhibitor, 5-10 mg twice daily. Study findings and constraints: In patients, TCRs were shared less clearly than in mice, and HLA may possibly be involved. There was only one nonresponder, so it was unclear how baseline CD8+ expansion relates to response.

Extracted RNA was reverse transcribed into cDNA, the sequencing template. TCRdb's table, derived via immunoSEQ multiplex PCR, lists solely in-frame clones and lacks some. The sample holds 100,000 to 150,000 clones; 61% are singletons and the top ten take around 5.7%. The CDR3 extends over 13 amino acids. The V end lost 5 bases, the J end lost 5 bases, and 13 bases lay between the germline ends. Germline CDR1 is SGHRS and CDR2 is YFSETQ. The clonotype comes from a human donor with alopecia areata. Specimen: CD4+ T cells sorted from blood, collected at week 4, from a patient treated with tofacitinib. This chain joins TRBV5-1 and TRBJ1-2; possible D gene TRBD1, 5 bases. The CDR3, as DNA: TGCGCCAGCAGTACCGGGACGCAATATGGCTACACCTTC. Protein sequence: CASSTGTQYGYTF.